The T cell receptor (beta chain) described here comes from a study of cytomegalovirus exposure and HLA in healthy donors. The wider study: In a previous analysis, approximately 110 million unique TCR beta sequences were found from 150 million to 200 million T cells. For the approximately 420 genotyped donors, 75% to 90% fell within the Caucasian-associated ancestry cluster. General study findings and limits: Cytomegalovirus association was listed for about 170 TCR beta chains. Fewer N-insertions (relative to the 666-donor mean) were reportedly seen in an Asian-associated ancestry cluster in a later analysis.

On this clone itself: Its antigen remains unidentified.

It was with 60 Vbeta and 13 Jbeta primers that the PCR ran. Profiled with immunoSEQ multiplex PCR; TCRdb holds only in-frame clones, not every one. Here the sample table reports about 210,000 clones. What was sequenced was PBMCs. The receptor comes from a woman aged 30 to 39 in good health and CMV-seropositive.

This CDR3 reads CASSIGWQEDEKLFF. The CDR3 region has the DNA TGTGCCAGTAGTATAGGTTGGCAGGAGGATGAAAAACTGTTTTTT. The chain couples TRBV19 to TRBJ1-4, with unresolved D. Germline loops: CDR1 LNHDA, CDR2 SQIVND (reference sequence). This CDR3 is built from 15 residues. Trimming left V 1 base short and J 6 bases short, with 12 bases between.